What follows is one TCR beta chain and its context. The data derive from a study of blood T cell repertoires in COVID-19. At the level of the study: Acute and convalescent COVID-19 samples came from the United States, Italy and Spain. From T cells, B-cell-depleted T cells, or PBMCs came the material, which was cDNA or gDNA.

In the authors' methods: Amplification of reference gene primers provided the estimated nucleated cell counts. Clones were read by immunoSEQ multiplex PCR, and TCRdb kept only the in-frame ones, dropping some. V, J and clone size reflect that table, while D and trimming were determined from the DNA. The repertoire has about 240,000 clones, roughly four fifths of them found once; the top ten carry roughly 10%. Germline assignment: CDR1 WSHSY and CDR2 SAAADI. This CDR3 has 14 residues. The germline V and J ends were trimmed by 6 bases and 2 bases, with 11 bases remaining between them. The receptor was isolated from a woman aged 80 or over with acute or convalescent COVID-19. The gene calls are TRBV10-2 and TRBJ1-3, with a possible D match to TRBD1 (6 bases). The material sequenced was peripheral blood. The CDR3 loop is CASRGAGTGNTIYF. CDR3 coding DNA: TGCGCCAGCAGGGGGGCCGGGACTGGAAACACCATATATTTT.